This is a list of T cell receptor beta chains from one sample in a study of beta chain features in type 1 diabetes. Data came from immunoSEQ multiplex PCR; TCRdb stores just in-frame clones and leaves some out. The table has more than 150,000 clones, about 13% seen once. Input material: central memory CD4+ T cells from blood. Every receptor here comes from a woman under 30 in good health. Both conserved end residues are part of each CDR3. D genes are given only for firm matches. A row's size may be missing; if present it is once, few, many or a size class.

d_call	j_call	v_call	clone_size	cdr3_nt	cdr3_aa
TRBD2	TRBJ2-5	TRBV9	many	TGTGCCAGCAGCGTAGGTCTAGCGGGAGGCGTTGGGGAGACCCAGTACTTC	CASSVGLAGGVGETQYF
TRBD2	TRBJ2-5	TRBV7-9	many	TGTGCCAGCAGCTTAACTAGCGGGAGGGAAGAGACCCAGTACTTC	CASSLTSGREETQYF
NA	TRBJ2-1	TRBV14	NA	TGTGCCAGCAGCCAAGAATACGGAGCTGGCAGGGGACGCCCGTTCTTC	CASSQEYGAGRGRPFF
TRBD2	TRBJ2-5	TRBV13	many	TGTGCCAGCACCGAGGGGAGGGTTCAAGAGACCCAGTACTTC	CASTEGRVQETQYF
TRBD2	TRBJ2-7	TRBV30	few	TGTGCCTGGAGTCTTAGCGGGACTTCATCCTACGAGCAGTACTTC	CAWSLSGTSSYEQYF
NA	TRBJ1-1	TRBV11-3	NA	TGTGCCAGCAGCTTAGGCGCGGGATTGAACACTGAAGCTTTCTTT	CASSLGAGLNTEAFF
NA	TRBJ1-5	TRBV15	NA	TGTGCCACCAGCAGAGATGTGTATAGCAATCAGCCCCAGCATTTT	CATSRDVYSNQPQHF
TRBD2	TRBJ2-7	TRBV30	NA	TGTGCCTGGTCCTTAGGGAGGGTCCAGGGGCAGTACTTC	CAWSLGRVQGQYF
NA	TRBJ1-2	TRBV27	few	TGTGCCAGCGCAGGACAGACTAACTATGGCTACACCTTC	CASAGQTNYGYTF
TRBD1	TRBJ1-5	TRBV19	few	TGTGCCAGTAGCAGGACAGGGGGCTTAGGCTCTCAGCCCCAGCATTTT	CASSRTGGLGSQPQHF
NA	TRBJ2-2	TRBV5-1	NA	TGCGCCAGCAGCTTGGATGGACAGCGGACCACCGGGGAGCTGTTTTTT	CASSLDGQRTTGELFF
TRBD1	TRBJ1-2	TRBV28	NA	TGTGCCAGCAGTACTTGGACAGGCGGCTACACCTTC	CASSTWTGGYTF
TRBD1	TRBJ1-1	TRBV5-1	few	TGCGCCAGCAGCTTCGACAGGGAGATCACTGAAGCTTTCTTT	CASSFDREITEAFF
TRBD2	TRBJ2-1	TRBV7-8	few	TGTGCCAGCAGCTTCTCTAGCGGGAGGGCCATGAGGGATGAGCAGTTCTTC	CASSFSSGRAMRDEQFF
NA	TRBJ1-1	TRBV7-6	NA	TGTGCCAGCAGCAGACAGGAGTACACTGAAGCTTTCTTT	CASSRQEYTEAFF